The 19 T cell receptor beta chains listed next were all sequenced from one sample in a study of blood T cell repertoires in COVID-19. The method was immunoSEQ multiplex PCR; TCRdb's version includes in-frame clones alone and lacks a portion of them. The repertoire holds 200,000 to 300,000 clones, 70% to 90% seen once, with over 0.55% in the top ten. Specimen: peripheral blood. The origin of the receptors is a human donor in a cohort sampled during active COVID-19.

This chain links TRBV29-1 with TRBJ1-2; 10 bases match TRBD1. V dropped 8 bases and J dropped 8; count of bases not matched to a gene: 11. The CDR3 runs to 13 residues. Looked up from germline, CDR1 is SQVTM and CDR2 is ANQGSEA. The CDR3 bases are TGCAGCCATCCCCGGGACAGGGGCGGCGGCTACACCTTC. It codes for CSHPRDRGGGYTF. The whole variable domain, remainder taken from reference TRBV29-1 and TRBJ1-2, is SAVISQKPSRDICQRGTSLTIQCQVDSQVTMMFWYRQQPGQSLTLIATANQGSEATYESGFVIDKFPISRPNLTFSTLTVSNMSPEDSSIYLCSHPRDRGGGYTFGSGTRLTVV.

The chain uses TRBV18 and TRBJ1-3; 12 nucleotides align to TRBD1. V trimming: 4 bases; J trimming: 0 bases; junction bases outside the gene matches: 7. Germline CDR1 reads KGHSH; CDR2 reads LQKENI. The CDR3 length is 18 residues. DNA for the CDR3: TGTGCCAGCTCACAGCCGGGACAGGGGGCTCCCTCTGGAAACACCATATATTTT. Translated: CASSQPGQGAPSGNTIYF.

V and J are TRBV11-2 and TRBJ2-7; a possible D gene is TRBD1 (6 bases). Trimming left V 4 bases short and J 3 bases short, with 16 bases between. Germline V CDR1 and CDR2: SGHAT, FQNNGV. This CDR3 is built from 15 residues. CDR3 coding DNA: TGTGCCAGCAGCTCCAAACAGGGCCTTCACTACGAGCAGTACTTC. Translating gives CASSSKQGLHYEQYF.

The V and J genes are TRBV6-5 and TRBJ1-2; D is ambiguous. Germline assignment: CDR1 MNHEY and CDR2 SVGAGI. The CDR3 totals 15 residues. Trimming removed 5 bases from V and 4 bases from J, with 17 bases in between. The CDR3 DNA reads TGTGCCAGCAGTATCGTGGGCGAGGGTAGCTATGGCTACACCTTC. Translated: CASSIVGEGSYGYTF.

A single count supports this clone. The genes are TRBV27 and TRBJ2-7; 9 nucleotides align to TRBD2. The CDR3 covers 17 residues. Germline V lookup: CDR1 MNHEY, CDR2 SMNVEV (reference sequence). J lost 0 bases, V lost 7 bases, and 13 bases had no gene match. CDR3 sequence (DNA): TGTGCCAGCACCGCGAAGGGAGCGGGAGGACCCTCCTACGAGCAGTACTTC. Translation: CASTAKGAGGPSYEQYF.

The CDR3 DNA is TGTGCCACCAGTGGCGTCGGACTAGCGGGAGGCTCCTACGAGCAGTACTTC. It encodes CATSGVGLAGGSYEQYF. The rearrangement joins TRBV24-1 to TRBJ2-7, with TRBD2 matching 14 bases. The junction had 5 bases not matched to a gene; V was cut back by 5 bases and J by 0 bases. CDR1 and CDR2 from the germline V gene are KGHDR and SFDVKD. The CDR3 covers 17 residues.

This clone was seen a few times. The chain recombines TRBV5-4 with TRBJ2-1; no clear D. V was clipped by 1 base and J by 9 bases, with 8 bases between them. This CDR3 contains 12 residues. CDR1 SGHNT and CDR2 YYREEE come from the germline V gene (reference sequence). This CDR3 is CASSLTSVEQFF. The CDR3 bases are TGTGCCAGCAGCTTGACGAGCGTTGAGCAGTTCTTC.

The chain couples TRBV10-3 to TRBJ2-7; the D gene is possibly TRBD1 (6 bases). Trimming pared 6 bases from V and 4 bases from J, leaving 16 bases between. The length of the CDR3 is 14 residues. In germline, CDR1 is ENHRY, CDR2 SYGVKD. This chain's CDR3 is CAIRGQGRGYEQYF. CDR3 coding DNA: TGTGCCATCAGGGGGCAGGGTAGGGGGTACGAGCAGTACTTC.

This clone showed up just a few times. The chain couples TRBV29-1 to TRBJ2-7; weak D call: TRBD1 (5 bases). CDR1 is SQVTM, CDR2 ANQGSEA, per germline. Trimming shortened V by 0 bases and J by 3 bases, and 9 bases separated the two germline ends. This CDR3 region has 13 residues. The CDR3 spells CSVEEQANYEQYF. The CDR3, as DNA: TGCAGCGTTGAAGAACAGGCTAACTACGAGCAGTACTTC.

The table lists this clone with many counts. V is TRBV11-1 and J is TRBJ2-7; TRBD1 matches at 7 bases. CDR1 is SGHAT, CDR2 FQDESV, per germline (reference sequence). The CDR3 is 14 residues long. Trimming took 3 bases from V and 2 from J; bases not matched to a gene: 4. The CDR3 region has the DNA TGTGCCAGCAGCTTGCGACAGGGAGCCTACGAGCAGTACTTC. This encodes CASSLRQGAYEQYF.

Notes on this clone: No conserved phenylalanine or tryptophan is present at the end of the CDR3, so a read error is the likely explanation. No DNA is shown, since the ends of the CDR3 on it are uncertain; the CDR3 is the one TCRdb lists. V and J are TRBV5-6 and TRBJ2-7; the table calls TRBD2, which could not be checked here. The CDR3 length equals 15 residues, ends included. Germline V CDR1 and CDR2: SGHDT, YYEEEE. This chain's CDR3 is CASSLGLGSEDSDGL.

The gene calls are TRBV6-2 or TRBV6-3 and TRBJ1-1; D is unresolved. Germline V gene sequence: CDR1 MNHEY, CDR2 SVGEGT. The CDR3 is made up of 15 amino acids. Trimming took off 5 bases at V and 0 bases at J, with 13 bases between the two ends. The CDR3 sequence is CASSPPGVLNTEAFF. The CDR3 DNA sequence: TGTGCCAGCAGTCCCCCCGGGGTTTTGAACACTGAAGCTTTCTTT.

The V gene is TRBV7-9, the J gene TRBJ1-5; tentatively, D is TRBD1 (5 bases). Germline V gene lookup returns CDR1 SEHNR and CDR2 FQNEAQ (reference sequence). The CDR3 is 15 residues long. V lost 1 base and J lost 5, with 12 bases in between. CDR3 sequence (DNA): TGTGCCAGCAGCTTAGGATCAGGGCTCCATCAGCCCCAGCATTTT. Its protein is CASSLGSGLHQPQHF.

The rearrangement uses TRBV25-1 and TRBJ2-7; TRBD2 matches 11 bases. The CDR3 sequence is 15 residues long. J was trimmed by 0 bases and V by 6 bases; bases with no gene match: 4. Germline CDR1 is MGHDK and CDR2 is SYGVNS. The CDR3: CASRKTSGTSYEQYF. Here the CDR3 DNA reads TGTGCCAGCAGGAAGACTAGCGGGACCTCCTACGAGCAGTACTTC.

The chain links TRBV19 to TRBJ1-2; 7 bases align to TRBD1. Germline CDR1 LNHDA, CDR2 SQIVND (reference sequence). There are 15 residues in the CDR3. After removal of 2 bases from V and 10 bases from J, the junction contained 13 bases not matched to a gene. This chain's CDR3 is CASSITGVQGALYTF. The CDR3 nucleotides are TGTGCCAGTAGTATAACAGGGGTCCAAGGAGCCCTCTACACCTTC. Supplemented by reference TRBV19 and TRBJ1-2, the full variable domain reads DGGITQSPKYLFRKEGQNVTLSCEQNLNHDAMYWYRQDPGQGLRLIYYSQIVNDFQKGDIAEGYSVSREKKESFPLTVTSAQKNPTAFYLCASSITGVQGALYTFGSGTRLTVV.

This clone was recorded a few times. The chain employs TRBV5-6 and TRBJ2-3, with 12 positions matching TRBD2. Trimming removed 0 bases from V and 1 base from J; junction bases left unmatched: 3. CDR3 length: 17 amino acids. Germline CDR1 and CDR2: SGHDT and YYEEEE. The CDR3 DNA sequence: TGTGCCAGCAGCTTGGGACTAGCGGGGGTGGGCACAGATACGCAGTATTTT. Its translation is CASSLGLAGVGTDTQYF.

The gene calls are TRBV6-5 and TRBJ1-3; D unresolved. Germline loops: CDR1 MNHEY, CDR2 SVGAGI. The CDR3 totals 16 residues. With 4 bases removed from V and 0 bases from J, the gap between germline ends came to 13 bases. The CDR3 here is CASSSDWANSGNTIYF. The CDR3 DNA reads as TGTGCCAGCAGTTCCGATTGGGCCAACTCTGGAAACACCATATATTTT.

The chain recombines TRBV3-1 (or the pseudogene TRBV3-2) with TRBJ1-6; 7 bases agree with TRBD1. Per germline, CDR1 LGHDT and CDR2 YNNKEL (reference sequence). After removal of 3 bases from V and 13 bases from J, the junction contained 9 bases not matched to a gene. CDR3 size: 14 residues. DNA for the CDR3: TGTGCCAGCAGCCAGCCTGGACAGGTGGAGCCCCTCCACTTT. It encodes CASSQPGQVEPLHF.

The rearrangement links TRBV7-3 to TRBJ1-1, with D unresolved. The CDR3 extends over 14 amino acids. V shed 1 base and J shed 4 bases, with 10 bases lying between them. Germline V gene lookup returns CDR1 SGHTA and CDR2 FQGTGA. The CDR3 sequence: CASSLSARGTEAFF. In DNA, the CDR3 is TGTGCCAGCAGCTTAAGCGCACGGGGCACTGAAGCTTTCTTT.